This TCR beta chain stems from a study of T-cell reconstitution after alpha-beta-depleted transplantation in children. Overall study results and limits: It was newly produced T cells that mostly accounted for T-cell counts and diversity one year after transplant.

This clonotype showed up many times. Its target is unknown. Unique molecular identifiers were incorporated when the TCRbeta library was constructed. TCRdb passed the PCR reads through MiXCR, listing each CDR3 protein once. The sample lists approximately 300,000 distinct CDR3 sequences, roughly 7.8% seen once, with approximately 9.1% in the top ten. This CDR3 is 14 amino acids long. Germline V gene sequence: CDR1 PRHDT, CDR2 FYEKMQ (reference sequence). Deletions cut 4 bases from V and 4 bases from J, with 13 bases between. The sample in question was peripheral blood, obtained 360 days after TCRalphabeta/CD19-depleted stem cell transplant. The genes are TRBV13 and TRBJ1-1; D unclear. This sequence was found in a female patient under 10 years old who had a stem cell transplant for Fanconi anemia, so the T cells may come from the graft donor. The CDR3 protein is CASSSQSEGTEAFF. Here the CDR3 DNA reads TGTGCCAGCAGCTCCCAATCAGAGGGCACTGAAGCTTTCTTT.